This entry lists 32 T cell receptor beta chains sequenced from one sample in a study of blood T cell repertoires in COVID-19. Assay used: immunoSEQ multiplex PCR; TCRdb lists only in-frame clones, some missing. Here the sample spans around 380,000 clones, 81% being singletons. Sequencing used peripheral blood. The receptors originated from a human donor with acute or convalescent COVID-19. The donor label of this sample is uncertain.

V gene TRBV7-9 combines with J gene TRBJ2-7; 7 bases match TRBD2. Germline assignment: CDR1 SEHNR and CDR2 FQNEAQ (reference sequence). J lost 0 bases, V lost 5 bases, and 7 bases had no gene match. The CDR3 is made up of 15 amino acids. This chain's CDR3 is CASSPLRGDSYEQYF. CDR3 in DNA: TGTGCCAGCAGCCCGCTCCGGGGGGACTCCTACGAGCAGTACTTC.

This rearrangement joins TRBV14 to TRBJ1-5, with 7 bases matching TRBD1. The trim removed 3 bases at V and 2 bases at J, leaving 4 bases unmatched. Germline V gene data show CDR1 as SGHDN and CDR2 as FVKESK. The CDR3 covers 15 residues. In DNA, the CDR3 is TGTGCCAGCAGCCAGGCCACAGGGGGCAATCAGCCCCAGCATTTT. Residues: CASSQATGGNQPQHF.

This rearrangement joins TRBV29-1 to TRBJ2-1, with 16 bases aligning to TRBD2. The length of the CDR3 is 16 residues. With 5 bases clipped from V and 4 bases from J, the junction kept 5 bases outside the gene matches. The V gene's germline CDR1 is SQVTM and CDR2 ANQGSEA. CDR3: CSVYGTSGRGYNEQFF. The CDR3 nucleotides are TGCAGCGTTTACGGGACTAGCGGGAGGGGGTACAATGAGCAGTTCTTC.

The V and J genes are TRBV14 and TRBJ1-6; tentative D call: TRBD1 (5 bases). Trimming took off 0 bases at V and 5 bases at J, with 11 bases between the two ends. In germline, CDR1 is SGHDN, CDR2 FVKESK. The CDR3 contains 16 residues. The CDR3 region has the DNA TGTGCCAGCAGCCAAGAAGGCAGGGCGAATAATTCACCCCTCCACTTT. Protein sequence: CASSQEGRANNSPLHF.

The V call is TRBV5-1, the J call TRBJ2-1; D is perhaps TRBD2 (7 bases). With 4 bases removed from V and 8 bases from J, the gap between germline ends came to 19 bases. The V gene's germline CDR1 is SGHRS and CDR2 YFSETQ. This CDR3 region has 15 residues. The CDR3 loop is CASSPGLGGGDEQFF. The CDR3 region has the DNA TGCGCCAGCAGCCCCGGACTAGGGGGTGGGGATGAGCAGTTCTTC.

Concerning this clone: Different DNA sequences within this sample yield the same CDR3. The chain is built from TRBV11-2 and TRBJ1-5; TRBD1 matches 8 bases. The CDR3 runs to 14 residues. The V segment lost 3 bases and the J segment 7 bases; nucleotides outside the gene matches: 5. Germline V gene sequence: CDR1 SGHAT, CDR2 FQNNGV. In DNA form, the CDR3 reads TGTGCCAGCAGCTTCGACAGGGGTGGGCAGCCCCAGCATTTT. It specifies CASSFDRGGQPQHF.

This chain joins TRBV29-1 and TRBJ1-1; D may be TRBD1 (5 bases). The CDR3 is 13 amino acids. CDR1 is SQVTM and CDR2 is ANQGSEA in the germline V gene. The ends were cut back, 2 bases at V and 11 bases at J, with 18 bases in the middle. The CDR3 protein is CSVETRGVRRAFF. CDR3 DNA sequence: TGCAGCGTTGAAACCCGGGGGGTAAGAAGGGCTTTCTTT.

The rearrangement joins TRBV2 to TRBJ1-5; D gene uncertain. CDR1 is SNHLY and CDR2 is FYNNEI in the germline V gene. V gave up 0 bases and J gave up 6 bases, with 15 bases separating them. The CDR3 covers 16 residues. CDR3: CASSEALGEWVQPQHF. Written as DNA, the CDR3 is TGTGCCAGCAGTGAAGCGCTCGGGGAGTGGGTTCAGCCCCAGCATTTT. Based on the CDR3 plus reference TRBV2 and TRBJ1-5, the full variable domain is EPEVTQTPSHQVTQMGQEVILRCVPISNHLYFYWYRQILGQKVEFLVSFYNNEISEKSEIFDDQFSVERPDGSNFTLKIRSTKLEDSAMYFCASSEALGEWVQPQHFGDGTRLSIL.

Here the CDR3 reads CASSERSGSLFEQYF. In nucleotides, the CDR3 is TGTGCCAGCAGTGAACGGAGCGGGAGTCTGTTCGAGCAGTACTTC. The V and J genes are TRBV6-1 and TRBJ2-7, with TRBD2 matching over 8 bases. The CDR3 is 15 amino acids. J lost 6 bases, V lost 2 bases, and 9 bases had no gene match. Germline-derived CDR1 and CDR2 are MNHNS and SASEGT.

This clone was counted only a few times. The chain links TRBV2 to TRBJ1-5, with D possibly matching TRBD1 (6 bases). The CDR3 length is 14 residues. Looked up from germline, CDR1 is SNHLY and CDR2 is FYNNEI. Trimming took off 10 bases at V and 1 base at J, with 14 bases between the two ends. The DNA for the CDR3 is TGTGCCACCTCCCGGGACAAAAGCAATCAGCCCCAGCATTTT. It translates to CATSRDKSNQPQHF.

The DNA of the CDR3 is TGTGCCAGTAGTGCCGGCTGGAGCATGACCTCTGGGGCCAACGTCCTGACTTTC. It specifies CASSAGWSMTSGANVLTF. The gene calls are TRBV19 and TRBJ2-6; D remains unclear. The V gene's germline CDR1 is LNHDA and CDR2 SQIVND (reference sequence). Trimming stripped 5 bases from V and 0 bases from J, with 17 bases between. The CDR3 contains 18 residues.

This clone turned up a few times. The V and J genes are TRBV30 and TRBJ2-2, with D uncertain. CDR1 is GTSNPN, CDR2 SVGIG, per germline (reference sequence). This CDR3 contains 12 residues. With 3 bases removed from V and 0 bases from J, the gap between germline ends came to 2 bases. The CDR3 reads CAWSSNTGELFF. CDR3 coding DNA: TGTGCCTGGAGCTCGAACACCGGGGAGCTGTTTTTT.

This chain links TRBV18 with TRBJ2-7; 8 bases line up with TRBD1. The germline V gene encodes CDR1 KGHSH and CDR2 LQKENI. The V segment lost 3 bases and the J segment 4 bases; nucleotides outside the gene matches: 8. This CDR3 has 15 residues. CDR3 coding DNA: TGTGCCAGCTCACCCCGCGGACAGGGTGGGTACGAGCAGTACTTC. Encoded protein: CASSPRGQGGYEQYF.

The chain employs TRBV7-9 and TRBJ1-4; a possible D gene is TRBD1 (5 bases). V was clipped by 5 bases and J by 5 bases, with 21 bases between them. Per the germline V gene, CDR1 is SEHNR and CDR2 is FQNEAQ (reference sequence). The CDR3 length is 17 residues. CDR3 nucleotides: TGTGCCAGCAGCCAAACGTTAATGACAGCCGGGAATGAAAAACTGTTTTTT. Protein sequence: CASSQTLMTAGNEKLFF.

The chain joins TRBV19 to TRBJ2-4, with 7 bases aligning to TRBD2. The CDR3 covers 14 residues. CDR1 is LNHDA, CDR2 SQIVND, per germline (reference sequence). Germline trimming cut 3 bases from V and 5 bases from J; bases unmatched to any gene: 4. The CDR3 sequence: CASSMRGKENIQYF. Here the CDR3 DNA reads TGTGCCAGTAGTATGCGGGGGAAGGAAAACATTCAGTACTTC.

V is TRBV12-3 or TRBV12-4 and J is TRBJ1-2; 7 nucleotides line up with TRBD1. The CDR3 has 12 amino acids. The V segment lost 6 bases and the J segment 6 bases; nucleotides outside the gene matches: 4. The DNA of the CDR3 is TGTGCCAGCAGGACAGGGCTTGATGGCTACACCTTC. It is translated as CASRTGLDGYTF.

The chain has TRBV6-5 and TRBJ1-5, with D perhaps TRBD1 (6 bases). There are 14 residues in the CDR3. Trimming shortened V by 7 bases and J by 2 bases, and 12 bases separated the two germline ends. From germline, CDR1 is MNHEY and CDR2 SVGAGI. The DNA of the CDR3 is TGTGCCAGCACCCTTAACAGGGGCAATCAGCCCCAGCATTTT. It yields the protein CASTLNRGNQPQHF.

DNA for the CDR3: TGTGCCAGCAGAGCGGACAGGACCGCTGGTAGGGCTTTCTTT. Encoded protein: CASRADRTAGRAFF. This rearrangement joins TRBV2 to TRBJ1-1; 7 bases line up with TRBD1. This CDR3 is 14 amino acids long. CDR1 is SNHLY and CDR2 is FYNNEI in the germline V gene. The V and J ends lost 6 bases and 11 bases, in that order; junction bases with no gene match: 15.

This clone appeared once. The CDR3 DNA sequence: TGTGCCAGTAGTCTTAACATTAATGAGCAGTTCTTC. Translated, it gives CASSLNINEQFF. This chain joins TRBV19 and TRBJ2-1; D gene uncertain. The germline V and J ends were trimmed by 5 bases and 7 bases, with 9 bases remaining between them. The CDR3 is 12 amino acids. CDR1 and CDR2 (germline): LNHDA, SQIVND (reference sequence).

The chain has TRBV27 and TRBJ1-1; a possible D gene is TRBD1 (5 bases). Germline V gene sequence: CDR1 MNHEY, CDR2 SMNVEV (reference sequence). Trimming removed 6 bases from V and 1 base from J, with 18 bases in between. The CDR3 is made up of 16 amino acids. The CDR3 reads CASRPRGGVGNTEAFF. CDR3 sequence (DNA): TGTGCCAGCAGACCCCGAGGAGGGGTCGGGAACACTGAAGCTTTCTTT.

This clone was recorded only once. As DNA, the CDR3 is TGCGCCAGCAGCTCCGGACGGAGGCAAGACTCCTACAATGAGCAGTTCTTC. Translated, it gives CASSSGRRQDSYNEQFF. This chain uses TRBV5-1 with TRBJ2-1; TRBD2 is a possible D gene (5 bases). The CDR3 length is 17 residues. V was trimmed by 3 bases and J by 0 bases, leaving 16 bases between them. Germline lookup yields CDR1 SGHRS and CDR2 YFSETQ.

The V and J genes are TRBV19 and TRBJ1-2, with 7 bases lining up with TRBD1. This CDR3 is 16 amino acids long. Trimming removed 3 bases from V and 4 bases from J; junction bases left unmatched: 11. CDR1 is LNHDA and CDR2 is SQIVND in the germline V gene (reference sequence). CDR3 sequence: CASSIPDRASFYGYTF. The CDR3 DNA sequence: TGTGCCAGTAGTATCCCCGACAGGGCCAGCTTCTATGGCTACACCTTC.

V gene TRBV12-3 or TRBV12-4 combines with J gene TRBJ2-1, with D uncertain. Deletions cut 1 base from V and 6 bases from J, with 7 bases between. The length of the CDR3 is 13 residues. DNA for the CDR3: TGTGCCAGCAGTTTAGGGCCAGTCAATGAGCAGTTCTTC. Its protein is CASSLGPVNEQFF.

This clone is a singleton in its sample. The gene calls are TRBV3-1 (or the pseudogene TRBV3-2) and TRBJ2-1; TRBD2 aligns across 11 bases. Germline CDR1 is LGHDT and CDR2 is YNNKEL (reference sequence). This CDR3 spans 15 amino acids. V gave up 8 bases and J gave up 4 bases; unmatched junction bases: 7. CDR3 loop: CASSPGTSGYNEQFF. CDR3 in DNA: TGTGCCAGCTCGCCAGGGACTAGCGGTTACAATGAGCAGTTCTTC.

This clone appeared a few times. The chain has TRBV6-5 and TRBJ2-5; D unresolved. The CDR3 runs to 13 residues. Germline V gene sequence: CDR1 MNHEY, CDR2 SVGAGI. Trimming left V 0 bases short and J 5 bases short, with 7 bases between. In DNA, the CDR3 is TGTGCCAGCAGTTACTCTCATTCCGAGACCCAGTACTTC. Protein sequence: CASSYSHSETQYF.

The V call is TRBV4-2, the J call TRBJ1-1, with 9 positions matching TRBD1. V was clipped by 2 bases and J by 0 bases; unmatched bases: 4. Germline CDR1 and CDR2: LGHNA and YNFKEQ. This CDR3 has 16 amino acids. In DNA, the CDR3 is TGTGCCAGCAGCCAACTTAGACAGGGGGTGAACACTGAAGCTTTCTTT. It encodes CASSQLRQGVNTEAFF.

This clone has just one count. This chain joins TRBV6-5 and TRBJ2-7; D perhaps matches TRBD1 (6 bases). Germline lookup yields CDR1 MNHEY and CDR2 SVGAGI. Deletions cut 2 bases from V and 3 bases from J, with 14 bases between. The CDR3 length is 15 residues. The CDR3 DNA is TGTGCCAGCAGTTACACCGGACAGCTGAGCTACGAGCAGTACTTC. It yields the protein CASSYTGQLSYEQYF.

Concerning this clone: Its ends do not fully match the called genes, so a read error is possible. This sequence joins TRBV28 and TRBJ1-5; the match to TRBD1 covers 10 bases. Germline V CDR1 and CDR2: MDHEN, SYDVKM. CDR3 length: 16 residues. The CDR3, as DNA: TGTGCCAACAGTCCCGCTCGGACAGGGGGAGATCAGCCCCAGCATTTT. Protein product: CANSPARTGGDQPQHF. The complete variable domain, with remaining parts taken from reference TRBV28 and TRBJ1-5, reads DVKVTQSSRYLVKRTGEKVFLECVQDMDHENMFWYRQDPGLGLRLIYFSYDVKMKEKGDIPEGYSVSREKKERFSLILESASTNQTSMYLCANSPARTGGDQPQHFGDGTRLSIL.

Points on this clone: The same CDR3 can be traced to other DNA sequences in this sample. This chain uses TRBV5-1 with TRBJ1-1; D gene ambiguous. This CDR3 contains 13 residues. CDR1 SGHRS and CDR2 YFSETQ come from the germline V gene. The V and J ends lost 1 base and 0 bases respectively, with 4 bases between them. The CDR3 is CASSLTVNTEAFF. CDR3 nucleotides: TGCGCCAGCAGCTTGACAGTGAACACTGAAGCTTTCTTT.

The V call is TRBV28, the J call TRBJ1-2; D unresolved. The CDR3 runs 14 residues. Germline V lookup: CDR1 MDHEN, CDR2 SYDVKM. V was cut by 2 bases and J by 7 bases, with 14 bases left in between. CDR3 region: CASSLIRGRPGYTF. The CDR3 DNA sequence: TGTGCCAGCAGTTTAATCAGAGGAAGGCCTGGCTACACCTTC.

The rearrangement uses TRBV29-1 and TRBJ1-1; unclear D gene. In germline, CDR1 is SQVTM, CDR2 ANQGSEA. Trimming pared 3 bases from V and 6 bases from J, leaving 11 bases between. CDR3 length equals 12 residues. The CDR3 reads CSVEGWTAEAFF. DNA for the CDR3: TGCAGCGTTGAGGGGTGGACTGCTGAAGCTTTCTTT.

The chain links TRBV12-3 or TRBV12-4 to TRBJ1-1; D uncertain. The CDR3 loop spans 13 amino acids. Trimming took off 3 bases at V and 4 bases at J, with 9 bases between the two ends. In DNA, the CDR3 is TGTGCCAGCAGTTTGATCCAGTCCACTGAAGCTTTCTTT. Translated, it gives CASSLIQSTEAFF.